This T cell receptor beta chain originates from a study of long-term antiretroviral therapy in people with HIV. Study-level results: Post-ART samples showed increased diversity that remained below transplant donor control levels.

Each HIV participant was treated in the United States. In regard to this clone: Its specificity is unknown.

Germline CDR1 is SGDLS and CDR2 is YYNGEE. Trimming removed 4 bases from V and 4 bases from J; junction bases left unmatched: 9. The CDR3 contains 15 residues. A v3.0 immunoSEQ assay was performed at survey level. The target of sequencing was 40,000-50,000 T-cell genomes per sample. Clones were read by immunoSEQ multiplex PCR, and TCRdb kept only the in-frame ones, dropping some. The sample lists around 23,000 clones; under 85% were seen once. Source: unsorted PBMCs, taken 2.1 years after starting antiretroviral therapy. The rearrangement links TRBV9 to TRBJ2-5; TRBD2 matches 8 bases. The TCR was taken from a man aged 25 to 40 with HIV. The CDR3 coding sequence is TGTGCCAGCAGCCCACAAGGGACTAGAGGAGAGACCCAGTACTTC. The encoded protein is CASSPQGTRGETQYF. The full variable domain, rest sourced from reference TRBV9 and TRBJ2-5, is DSGVTQTPKHLITATGQRVTLRCSPRSGDLSVYWYQQSLDQGLQFLIQYYNGEERAKGNILERFSAQQFPDLHSELNLSSLELGDSALYFCASSPQGTRGETQYFGPGTRLLVL.